Shown below are 19 T cell receptor beta chains from a single sample sequenced in a study of beta chain features in type 1 diabetes. The study reverse transcribed the entire isolated RNA, so it sequenced expressed TCRB transcripts. Clones were read by immunoSEQ multiplex PCR, and TCRdb kept only the in-frame ones, dropping some. The data show roughly 290,000 clones, under 8.5% seen once. Sequenced sample: central memory CD4+ T cells from blood. These receptors were taken from a woman aged 18 to 35 in good health.

The chain carries TRBV9 and TRBJ2-1; D perhaps matches TRBD2 (6 bases). CDR3 size: 13 residues. Germline V gives CDR1 SGDLS, CDR2 YYNGEE. Trimming cost V 0 bases and J 10 bases, with 11 bases left between them. As DNA, the CDR3 is TGTGCCAGCAGCGTAGTGGCGGGGAGCGAGCAGTTCTTC. Protein: CASSVVAGSEQFF.

This clone occurred a few times. The chain uses TRBV7-2 and TRBJ1-2, with TRBD1 matching 8 bases. Trimming removed 3 bases from V and 6 bases from J; junction bases left unmatched: 3. The germline V gene encodes CDR1 SGHTA and CDR2 FQGNSA. This CDR3 region has 13 residues. CDR3 nucleotide sequence: TGTGCCAGCAGCTTTGGACAGGGCAATGGCTACACCTTC. It codes for CASSFGQGNGYTF.

Only a few counts were recorded for this clone. The V and J genes are TRBV9 and TRBJ1-1; no firm D call. The CDR3 has 15 amino acids. CDR1 is SGDLS, CDR2 YYNGEE, per germline. V was pared by 4 bases and J by 6 bases, with 19 bases between. The CDR3 nucleotides read TGTGCCAGCAGCATCCGGGCCCAAGGGTTCGCTGAAGCTTTCTTT. Its protein product is CASSIRAQGFAEAFF.

This clone was counted only a few times. The V gene is TRBV29-1, the J gene TRBJ1-5, with D uncertain. Trimming took off 7 bases at V and 7 bases at J, with 20 bases between the two ends. The germline CDR1 and CDR2 sequences are SQVTM and ANQGSEA. This CDR3 contains 14 residues. The chain's CDR3 is CSAALTEGPQPQHF. CDR3 DNA: TGCAGCGCCGCCCTCACAGAGGGTCCCCAGCCCCAGCATTTT. Combining the CDR3 with reference TRBV29-1 and TRBJ1-5 gives the whole variable domain SAVISQKPSRDICQRGTSLTIQCQVDSQVTMMFWYRQQPGQSLTLIATANQGSEATYESGFVIDKFPISRPNLTFSTLTVSNMSPEDSSIYLCSAALTEGPQPQHFGDGTRLSIL.

The CDR3 DNA sequence: TGCGCCAGCAGCCGACTAGCGGAAGATACGCAGTATTTT. It encodes CASSRLAEDTQYF. The J gene is TRBJ2-3, the V gene TRBV4-1, with 9 bases fitting TRBD2. Germline trimming cut 4 bases from V and 5 bases from J; bases unmatched to any gene: 1. Germline V CDR1 and CDR2: MGHRA, YSYEKL. The CDR3 is made up of 13 amino acids.

This clone was recorded at least ten times. The genes are TRBV7-8 and TRBJ2-7; D gene ambiguous. The ends were cut back, 4 bases at V and 7 bases at J, with 14 bases in the middle. The CDR3 runs 13 residues. CDR1 and CDR2 from the germline V gene are SGHVS and FQNEAQ. CDR3 in DNA: TGTGCCAGCAGCTCCTACGAATCCGAGGAGCAGTACGTC. It translates to CASSSYESEEQYV.

This clone has at least ten counts. The rearrangement uses TRBV4-3 and TRBJ2-2; 8 nucleotides align to TRBD1. The length of the CDR3 is 16 residues. The J segment lost 7 bases and the V segment lost 1 base, leaving 8 bases of the junction unmatched. The germline V gene has CDR1 LGHNA and CDR2 YSLEER. Here the CDR3 DNA reads TGCGCCAGCAGCCAAGTCCACGACAGGGGAGTCGGGGAGCTGTTTTTT. Amino acid sequence: CASSQVHDRGVGELFF.

The CDR3: CASSLEGGETQYF. The CDR3 DNA reads TGTGCCAGCAGCTTGGAGGGGGGGGAGACCCAGTACTTC. The V gene is TRBV5-4, the J gene TRBJ2-5, with D possibly matching TRBD2 (7 bases). Germline assignment: CDR1 SGHNT and CDR2 YYREEE (reference sequence). V was pared by 0 bases and J by 5 bases, with 8 bases between. The CDR3 is 13 amino acids.

This clone was counted a few times. The chain links TRBV29-1 to TRBJ1-2, with D hard to call. CDR3 size: 11 residues. Germline V gene sequence: CDR1 SQVTM, CDR2 ANQGSEA. Trimming pared 8 bases from V and 8 bases from J, leaving 15 bases between. CDR3 loop: CSTREGEGYTF. CDR3 sequence (DNA): TGCAGCACCCGGGAAGGCGAGGGCTACACCTTC.

There are a few counts of this clone. The chain combines TRBV2 with TRBJ1-2; TRBD1 agrees at 9 bases. Germline CDR1 reads SNHLY; CDR2 reads FYNNEI. This CDR3 has 16 residues. Losses at the gene ends were 6 bases for V and 4 bases for J; bases not matched to a gene: 12. CDR3 sequence (DNA): TGTGCCAGCAGGGCTGCCTCGGGACAGGGCGCCTATGGCTACACCTTC. It is translated as CASRAASGQGAYGYTF.

This clone was seen a few times. The chain couples TRBV28 to TRBJ1-2; D uncertain. Germline assignment: CDR1 MDHEN and CDR2 SYDVKM. This CDR3 has 13 amino acids. V was pared by 1 base and J by 3 bases, with 6 bases between. This chain's CDR3 is CASSLSTYYGYTF. DNA of the CDR3: TGTGCCAGCAGTTTATCAACCTACTATGGCTACACCTTC.

This clone was detected ten times or more. The rearrangement joins TRBV10-3 to TRBJ1-1; TRBD1 is a possible D gene (5 bases). Trimming took off 4 bases at V and 1 base at J, with 7 bases between the two ends. There are 13 residues in the CDR3. The germline CDR1 and CDR2 sequences are ENHRY and SYGVKD. In DNA, the CDR3 is TGTGCCATCAGTGGACAGAAGAACACTGAAGCTTTCTTT. It codes for CAISGQKNTEAFF.

This clone was picked up many times. This chain connects TRBV29-1 to TRBJ2-7; 9 positions match TRBD1. The CDR3 sequence is 14 residues long. Germline loops: CDR1 SQVTM, CDR2 ANQGSEA. The trim removed 7 bases at V and 7 bases at J, leaving 14 bases unmatched. The CDR3 sequence: CSARGGQGLEEQYF. The DNA for the CDR3 is TGCAGCGCGAGGGGGGGACAGGGTCTTGAAGAGCAGTACTTC.

The rearrangement joins TRBV7-2 to TRBJ2-1; 14 bases agree with TRBD2. Germline CDR1 and CDR2: SGHTA and FQGNSA. Losses at the gene ends were 5 bases for V and 10 bases for J; bases not matched to a gene: 7. CDR3 size: 15 residues. CDR3 nucleotides: TGTGCCAGCAGCCCGGGACTAGCGGGAGTCTACGAGCAGTTCTTC. Amino acid sequence: CASSPGLAGVYEQFF.

This clone was picked up many times. Other DNA sequences in this sample translate to the same CDR3. The rearrangement links TRBV14 to TRBJ2-1; D unresolved. This CDR3 comprises 14 residues. Trimming stripped 3 bases from V and 1 base from J, with 7 bases between. CDR1 and CDR2 from the germline V gene are SGHDN and FVKESK. CDR3 loop: CASSQRLSYNEQFF. Written as DNA, the CDR3 is TGTGCCAGCAGCCAGAGGCTGTCCTACAATGAGCAGTTCTTC. Combining the CDR3 with reference TRBV14 and TRBJ2-1 gives the whole variable domain EAGVTQFPSHSVIEKGQTVTLRCDPISGHDNLYWYRRVMGKEIKFLLHFVKESKQDESGMPNNRFLAERTGGTYSTLKVQPAELEDSGVYFCASSQRLSYNEQFFGPGTRLTVL.

The chain employs TRBV6-7 and TRBJ2-6, with D perhaps TRBD1 (5 bases). TRBV6-7 is filed as an ORF, its function uncertain. V was pared by 6 bases and J by 0 bases, with 21 bases between. The CDR3 is 19 amino acids. CDR3 DNA sequence: TGTGCCAGCAGACCCGATCACGTGACAGCCCGCTCTGGGGCCAACGTCCTGACTTTC. This sequence encodes CASRPDHVTARSGANVLTF.

The V gene is TRBV10-3, the J gene TRBJ1-2, with a weak D call TRBD1 (6 bases). The CDR3 spans 15 residues. Trimming left V 8 bases short and J 2 bases short, with 18 bases between. Per the germline V gene, CDR1 is ENHRY and CDR2 is SYGVKD. The CDR3 DNA follows: TGTGCCATCCTCGGAACAGGGTCGAGGAACTATGGCTACACCTTC. Translating gives CAILGTGSRNYGYTF.

This sequence joins TRBV19 and TRBJ2-5; D is unresolved. CDR3 length equals 14 residues. The germline V and J ends were trimmed by 3 bases and 4 bases, with 12 bases remaining between them. Germline V gives CDR1 LNHDA, CDR2 SQIVND (reference sequence). This CDR3 reads CASSISWGTETQYF. The CDR3 region has the DNA TGTGCCAGTAGTATCTCATGGGGTACAGAGACCCAGTACTTC.

Concerning this clone itself: The same CDR3 also results from other DNA sequences found in this sample. The chain joins TRBV7-2 to TRBJ2-5; D uncertain. The ends were cut back, 1 base at V and 4 bases at J, with 7 bases in the middle. The germline CDR1 and CDR2 sequences are SGHTA and FQGNSA. The CDR3 extends over 13 amino acids. CDR3 region: CASSLEGGETQYF. In nucleotides, the CDR3 is TGTGCCAGCAGCTTAGAGGGTGGAGAGACCCAGTACTTC.